This T cell receptor beta chain was sequenced for a study of healthy donors' naive CD4 and CD8 T cells. Each TCR library used 400 to 600 ng of total RNA and a linear amplification protocol. TCRdb reanalysed the reads using MiXCR and keeps one entry per CDR3 protein. Here the sample spans 150,000 to 200,000 distinct CDR3 sequences, around 74% being singletons. V dropped 7 bases and J dropped 2; count of bases not matched to a gene: 13. The CDR3 spans 15 residues. Germline CDR1 and CDR2: SQVTM and ANQGSEA. This clonotype was obtained from a pool of human donors in good health; the sample pools cells from several healthy donors. Sequencing was done on a sample of naive CD4+ and CD8+ T cells sorted from blood, pooled from several donors. The chain combines TRBV29-1 with TRBJ1-1; 7 bases fit TRBD1. CDR3 DNA: TGCAGCGCCGCGAGCCTGGGACAGTCCAACACTGAAGCTTTCTTT. This encodes CSAASLGQSNTEAFF.